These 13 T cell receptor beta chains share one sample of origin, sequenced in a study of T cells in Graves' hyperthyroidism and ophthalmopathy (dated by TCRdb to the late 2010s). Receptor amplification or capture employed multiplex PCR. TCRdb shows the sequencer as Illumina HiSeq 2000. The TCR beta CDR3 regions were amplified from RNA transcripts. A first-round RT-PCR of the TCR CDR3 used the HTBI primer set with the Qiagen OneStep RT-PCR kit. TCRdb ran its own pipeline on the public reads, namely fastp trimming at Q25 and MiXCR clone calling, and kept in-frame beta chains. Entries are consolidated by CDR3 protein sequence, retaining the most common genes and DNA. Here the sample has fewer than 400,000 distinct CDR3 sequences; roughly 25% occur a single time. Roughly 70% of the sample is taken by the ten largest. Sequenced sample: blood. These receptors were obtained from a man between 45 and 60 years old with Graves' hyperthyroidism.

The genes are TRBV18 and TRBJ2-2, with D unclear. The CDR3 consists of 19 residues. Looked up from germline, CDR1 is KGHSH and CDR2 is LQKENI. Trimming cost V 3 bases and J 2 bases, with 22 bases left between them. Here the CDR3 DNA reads TGTGCCAGCTCACCCAAAAAAAACCCTGGCAGCACAAACACCGGGGAGCTGTTTTTT. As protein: CASSPKKNPGSTNTGELFF.

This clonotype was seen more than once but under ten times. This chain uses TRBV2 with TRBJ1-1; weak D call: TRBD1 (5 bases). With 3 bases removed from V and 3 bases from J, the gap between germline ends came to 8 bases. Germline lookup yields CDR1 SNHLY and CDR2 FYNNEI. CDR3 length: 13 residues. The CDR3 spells CASSDREDTEAFF. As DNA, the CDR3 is TGTGCCAGCAGTGACAGGGAGGACACTGAAGCTTTCTTT.

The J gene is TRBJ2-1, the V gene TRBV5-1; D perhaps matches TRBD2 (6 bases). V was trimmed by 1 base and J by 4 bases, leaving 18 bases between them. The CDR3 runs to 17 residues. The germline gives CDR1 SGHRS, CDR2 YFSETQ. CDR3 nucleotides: TGCGCCAGCAGCTTGAGGTCACGGACTACCACTTACAATGAGCAGTTCTTC. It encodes CASSLRSRTTTYNEQFF.

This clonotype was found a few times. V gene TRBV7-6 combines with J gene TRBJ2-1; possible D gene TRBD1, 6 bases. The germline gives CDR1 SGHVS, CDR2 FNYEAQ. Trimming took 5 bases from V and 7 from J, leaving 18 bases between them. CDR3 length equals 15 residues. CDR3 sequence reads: CASSPTRDTLNEQFF. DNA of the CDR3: TGTGCCAGCAGCCCCACCCGGGACACCCTTAATGAGCAGTTCTTC.

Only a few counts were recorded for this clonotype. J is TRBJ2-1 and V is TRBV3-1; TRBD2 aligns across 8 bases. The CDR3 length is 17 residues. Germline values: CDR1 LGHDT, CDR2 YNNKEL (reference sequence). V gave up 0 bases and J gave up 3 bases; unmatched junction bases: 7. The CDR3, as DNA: TGTGCCAGCAGCCAAGATGGATCTAGCGGGTACTACAATGAGCAGTTCTTC. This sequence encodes CASSQDGSSGYYNEQFF.

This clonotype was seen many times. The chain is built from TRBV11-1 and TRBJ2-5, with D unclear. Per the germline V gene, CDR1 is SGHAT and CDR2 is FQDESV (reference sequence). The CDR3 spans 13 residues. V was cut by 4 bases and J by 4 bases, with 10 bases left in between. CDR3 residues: CASSSTFLETQYF. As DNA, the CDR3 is TGTGCCAGCAGCTCGACGTTTTTAGAGACCCAGTACTTC.

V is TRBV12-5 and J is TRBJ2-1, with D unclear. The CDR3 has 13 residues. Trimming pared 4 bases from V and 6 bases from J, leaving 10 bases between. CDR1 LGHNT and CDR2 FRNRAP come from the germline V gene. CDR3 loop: CASGSKSGNEQFF. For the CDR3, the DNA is TGTGCTAGTGGTTCCAAATCGGGCAATGAGCAGTTCTTC.

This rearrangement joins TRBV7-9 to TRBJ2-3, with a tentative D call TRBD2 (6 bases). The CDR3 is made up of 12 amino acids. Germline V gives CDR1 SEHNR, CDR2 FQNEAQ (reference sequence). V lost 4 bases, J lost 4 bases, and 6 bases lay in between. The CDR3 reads CASSSSADTQYF. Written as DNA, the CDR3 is TGTGCCAGCAGCTCTAGCGCAGATACGCAGTATTTT.

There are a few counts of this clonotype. This chain's CDR3 is CASMGSAGVGYNEQFF. As DNA, the CDR3 is TGCGCCAGCATGGGGTCTGCGGGAGTCGGATACAATGAGCAGTTCTTC. The chain employs TRBV5-1 and TRBJ2-1; the match to TRBD2 covers 7 bases. Germline V lookup: CDR1 SGHRS, CDR2 YFSETQ. V lost 6 bases to trimming and J lost 4 bases; unmatched junction nucleotides: 13. This CDR3 spans 16 amino acids.

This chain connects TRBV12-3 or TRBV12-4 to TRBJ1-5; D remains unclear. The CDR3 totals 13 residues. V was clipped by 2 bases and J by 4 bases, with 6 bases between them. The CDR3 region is CASSLSQNQPQHF. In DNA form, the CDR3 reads TGTGCCAGCAGTTTATCACAGAATCAGCCCCAGCATTTT.

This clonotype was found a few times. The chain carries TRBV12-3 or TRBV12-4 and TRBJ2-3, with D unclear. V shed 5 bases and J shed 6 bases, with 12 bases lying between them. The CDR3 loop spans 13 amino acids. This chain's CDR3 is CASSPPYGDTQYF. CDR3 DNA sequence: TGTGCCAGCAGTCCCCCGTATGGGGATACGCAGTATTTT.

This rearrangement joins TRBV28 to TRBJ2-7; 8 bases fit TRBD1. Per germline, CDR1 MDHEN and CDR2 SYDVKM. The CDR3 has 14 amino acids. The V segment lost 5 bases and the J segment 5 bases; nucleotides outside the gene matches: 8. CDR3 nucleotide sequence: TGTGCCAGCAGTCCGGGACAGGCCCCCCACGAGCAGTACTTC. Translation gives CASSPGQAPHEQYF.

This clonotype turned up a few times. CDR3 residues: CASSQGNGLTYEQYF. In nucleotides, the CDR3 is TGTGCCAGCAGCCAAGGTAACGGGTTGACCTACGAGCAGTACTTC. The rearrangement joins TRBV3-1 to TRBJ2-7; D gene unclear. The CDR3 loop spans 15 amino acids. Germline CDR1 reads LGHDT; CDR2 reads YNNKEL (reference sequence). Trimming left V 1 base short and J 2 bases short, with 12 bases between.